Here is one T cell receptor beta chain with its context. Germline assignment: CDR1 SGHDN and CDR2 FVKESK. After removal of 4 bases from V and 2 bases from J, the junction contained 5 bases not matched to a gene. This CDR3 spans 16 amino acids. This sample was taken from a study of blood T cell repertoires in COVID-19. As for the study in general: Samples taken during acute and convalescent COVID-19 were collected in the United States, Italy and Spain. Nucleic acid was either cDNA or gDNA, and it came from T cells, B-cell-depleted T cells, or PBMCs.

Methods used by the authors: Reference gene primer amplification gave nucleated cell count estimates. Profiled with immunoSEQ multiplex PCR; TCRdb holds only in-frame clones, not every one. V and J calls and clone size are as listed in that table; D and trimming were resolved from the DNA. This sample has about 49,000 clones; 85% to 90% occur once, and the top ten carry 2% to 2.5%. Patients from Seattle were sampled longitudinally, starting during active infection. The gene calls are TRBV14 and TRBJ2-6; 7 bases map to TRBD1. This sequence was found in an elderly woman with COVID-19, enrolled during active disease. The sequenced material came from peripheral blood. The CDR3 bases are TGTGCCAGCAGCCTACAGGGGTCTCCTGGGGCCAACGTCCTGACTTTC. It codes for CASSLQGSPGANVLTF.